Listed here are 23 T cell receptor beta chains from one sample, sequenced in a study of response to subunit inactivated influenza vaccine. TCRdb itself ran the RT-PCR reads through MiXCR, one entry per CDR3 protein. The sample has approximately 230,000 distinct CDR3 sequences, 9% to 15% seen once; the top ten hold about 8%. The sample in question was non-naive T cells sorted from PBMCs, obtained 14 to 15 days before vaccination. These receptors came from a man aged 50-60 years who received an inactivated influenza vaccine.

The rearrangement joins TRBV6-2 or TRBV6-3 to TRBJ2-7; TRBD1 might be the D (6 bases). CDR3 length: 16 amino acids. Trimming removed 5 bases at V and 2 bases at J, with 19 bases between. Per germline, CDR1 MNHEY and CDR2 SVGEGT. CDR3: CASSLRVGAIPYEQYF. In DNA form, the CDR3 reads TGTGCCAGCAGTCTGAGGGTGGGGGCGATCCCCTACGAGCAGTACTTC.

J is TRBJ1-1 and V is TRBV12-3 or TRBV12-4; D is undetermined. Deletions cut 1 base from V and 1 base from J, with 7 bases between. CDR3 length: 14 amino acids. CDR3 loop: CASSLGLRNTEAFF. DNA of the CDR3: TGTGCCAGCAGTTTAGGGCTCAGGAACACTGAAGCTTTCTTT.

This clonotype has more than one count but fewer than ten. The gene calls are TRBV12-3 or TRBV12-4 and TRBJ1-1; D gene ambiguous. There are 11 residues in the CDR3. V shed 3 bases and J shed 3 bases, with 2 bases lying between them. CDR3 loop: CASSFHTEAFF. CDR3 coding DNA: TGTGCCAGCAGTTTCCACACTGAAGCTTTCTTT.

Notes on this clonotype: A read error may be the cause here, since a much bigger clone is one base away. This CDR3 fails to terminate in the conserved phenylalanine or tryptophan, so it likely reflects a read error. The chain employs TRBV20-1 and TRBJ2-2; tentatively, D is TRBD2 (5 bases). This CDR3 comprises 14 residues. Germline V gene lookup returns CDR1 DFQATT and CDR2 SNEGSKA (reference sequence). V was trimmed by 6 bases and J by 6 bases, leaving 17 bases between them. The CDR3 nucleotides are TGCAGTGCGCGTCAAGCGCGGGTGTCCGGGGAGCTGTTTCTT. Residues: CSARQARVSGELFL.

This chain uses TRBV29-1 with TRBJ2-3, with D uncertain. The CDR3 is 12 residues long. V dropped 1 base and J dropped 4 bases, with 6 bases sitting between them. Germline assignment: CDR1 SQVTM and CDR2 ANQGSEA. The CDR3 spells CSVEGVADTQYF. CDR3 in DNA: TGCAGCGTTGAAGGGGTCGCAGATACGCAGTATTTT.

This clonotype was seen a few times. This sequence joins TRBV5-6 and TRBJ2-7; 9 bases match TRBD2. Germline V CDR1 and CDR2: SGHDT, YYEEEE. After removal of 3 bases from V and 3 bases from J, the junction contained 4 bases not matched to a gene. The CDR3 is 14 amino acids. The CDR3 DNA sequence: TGTGCCAGCAGCTGGGCTAGCGGGATCTACGAGCAGTACTTC. This encodes CASSWASGIYEQYF.

A few counts support this clonotype. The CDR3 nucleotides are TGCGCCAGCAGCCAAGACCGCGGGTTCGAGCAGTACTTC. This encodes CASSQDRGFEQYF. The J gene is TRBJ2-7, the V gene TRBV4-1, with a tentative D call TRBD2 (5 bases). The CDR3 has 13 amino acids. The V gene's germline CDR1 is MGHRA and CDR2 YSYEKL. Trimming cost V 0 bases and J 6 bases, with 9 bases left between them.

This clonotype was picked up many times. As DNA, the CDR3 is TGTGCCAGCAAGGGGGATAGCAATCAGCCCCAGCATTTT. This sequence encodes CASKGDSNQPQHF. This chain uses TRBV27 with TRBJ1-5; TRBD1 is a possible D gene (6 bases). CDR1 is MNHEY, CDR2 SMNVEV, per germline (reference sequence). The CDR3 has 13 residues. Trimming left V 7 bases short and J 0 bases short, with 7 bases between.

The chain employs TRBV5-1 and TRBJ2-3, with no clear D. The CDR3 extends over 13 amino acids. Germline-derived CDR1 and CDR2 are SGHRS and YFSETQ. Between the trimmed V and J ends, which lost 2 bases and 7 bases, there was a span of 11 bases. CDR3 sequence reads: CASSFSLENTQYF. The CDR3, as DNA: TGCGCCAGCAGCTTCAGCCTAGAAAATACGCAGTATTTT.

This clonotype appeared a few times. The chain couples TRBV14 to TRBJ2-7, with 7 nucleotides matching TRBD1. Germline V gene sequence: CDR1 SGHDN, CDR2 FVKESK. J was trimmed by 6 bases and V by 4 bases; bases with no gene match: 15. The CDR3 has 16 residues. CDR3 nucleotide sequence: TGTGCCAGCAGCCCCGGAACGGGCAGGGGGTTCCTCGAGCAGTACTTC. Residues: CASSPGTGRGFLEQYF.

This clonotype came up a few times. This rearrangement joins TRBV7-9 to TRBJ2-5, with TRBD1 identical over 9 bases. V was clipped by 10 bases and J by 4 bases; unmatched bases: 4. In germline, CDR1 is SEHNR, CDR2 FQNEAQ (reference sequence). The CDR3 consists of 12 residues. CDR3: CATADRGETQYF. In DNA form, the CDR3 reads TGTGCCACCGCGGACAGGGGAGAGACCCAGTACTTC.

V usage is TRBV29-1 and J usage is TRBJ1-1; 7 bases map to TRBD1. J lost 1 base, V lost 6 bases, and 8 bases had no gene match. The CDR3 covers 14 residues. Germline V gene data show CDR1 as SQVTM and CDR2 as ANQGSEA. The CDR3 spells CSVGTVGANTEAFF. CDR3 bases: TGCAGCGTCGGGACAGTCGGGGCGAACACTGAAGCTTTCTTT.

Many counts were recorded for this clonotype. The chain has TRBV12-3 or TRBV12-4 and TRBJ2-7, with a possible D match to TRBD2 (6 bases). CDR3 length: 14 residues. V dropped 5 bases and J dropped 0 bases, with 11 bases sitting between them. CDR3 sequence reads: CASSEAGDSYEQYF. CDR3 coding DNA: TGTGCCAGCAGTGAAGCGGGCGACTCCTACGAGCAGTACTTC.

The table lists this clonotype with many counts. The chain couples TRBV7-8 to TRBJ1-4, with 8 bases lining up with TRBD1. The germline gives CDR1 SGHVS, CDR2 FQNEAQ. V trimming: 5 bases; J trimming: 2 bases; junction bases outside the gene matches: 19. The CDR3 totals 20 residues. This CDR3 is CASSPNRGWTGPRTNEKLFF. For the CDR3, the DNA is TGTGCCAGCAGCCCGAACAGGGGATGGACAGGGCCGAGGACTAATGAAAAACTGTTTTTT.

The sample holds a few counts of this clonotype. J is TRBJ1-5 and V is TRBV2; TRBD1 might be the D (5 bases). This CDR3 comprises 13 residues. Looked up from germline, CDR1 is SNHLY and CDR2 is FYNNEI. Trimming removed 7 bases at V and 6 bases at J, with 13 bases between. The CDR3 sequence is CASMQERGQPQHF. DNA for the CDR3: TGTGCCAGCATGCAGGAGAGGGGTCAGCCCCAGCATTTT.

This clonotype has just a few counts. The rearrangement joins TRBV7-9 to TRBJ2-7; D uncertain. The CDR3 covers 14 residues. Germline values: CDR1 SEHNR, CDR2 FQNEAQ (reference sequence). V was trimmed by 10 bases and J by 2 bases, leaving 18 bases between them. The CDR3 sequence: CATVGRSTTYEQYF. Here the CDR3 DNA reads TGTGCCACCGTCGGCAGATCAACCACCTACGAGCAGTACTTC.

This clonotype was picked up many times. The V gene is TRBV29-1, the J gene TRBJ2-6, with TRBD2 as a possible D gene (5 bases). The V end was cut by 6 bases, the J end by 6 bases, with 12 bases between. The CDR3 loop spans 13 amino acids. Looked up from germline, CDR1 is SQVTM and CDR2 is ANQGSEA. Written as DNA, the CDR3 is TGCAGCGTGAGGGAAGCATTGGCCAACGTCCTGACTTTC. It encodes CSVREALANVLTF.

This clonotype was seen ten or more times. This sequence joins TRBV12-3 or TRBV12-4 and TRBJ2-7, with D hard to call. CDR3 size: 13 residues. The germline V and J ends were trimmed by 3 bases and 3 bases, with 9 bases remaining between them. The CDR3 loop reads CASSFGHNYEQYF. CDR3 coding DNA: TGTGCCAGCAGTTTCGGTCACAACTACGAGCAGTACTTC.

This clonotype was seen at least ten times. The rearrangement uses TRBV6-5 and TRBJ2-1; a possible D gene is TRBD2 (6 bases). There are 15 residues in the CDR3. Trimming stripped 3 bases from V and 8 bases from J, with 17 bases between. CDR1 is MNHEY, CDR2 SVGAGI, per germline. Here the CDR3 DNA reads TGTGCCAGCAGTTATCGTAGCGGAAAGAGCGATGAGCAGTTCTTC. It is translated as CASSYRSGKSDEQFF.

The CDR3 reads CATSDEPRAYGYTF. The CDR3 DNA reads TGTGCCACCAGTGACGAGCCCAGGGCCTATGGCTACACCTTC. The genes are TRBV24-1 and TRBJ1-2; possibly TRBD1 for D (5 bases). The CDR3 length is 14 residues. Germline values: CDR1 KGHDR, CDR2 SFDVKD. Trimming pared 4 bases from V and 4 bases from J, leaving 12 bases between.

In this sample, this clonotype turned up many times. CDR3 sequence: CASSLDRDETQYF. The CDR3 DNA sequence: TGTGCCAGCAGCTTAGACAGGGACGAGACCCAGTACTTC. V usage is TRBV7-3 and J usage is TRBJ2-5, with TRBD1 identical over 7 bases. CDR3 length: 13 residues. The V and J ends lost 2 bases and 5 bases, in that order; junction bases with no gene match: 2. CDR1 SGHTA and CDR2 FQGTGA come from the germline V gene.

This clonotype came up a few times. The CDR3 spells CASSKTEANTGELFF. The CDR3 DNA follows: TGTGCCAGCAGCAAAACAGAGGCGAACACCGGGGAGCTGTTTTTT. This chain uses TRBV6-1 with TRBJ2-2; no definite D call. Germline V lookup: CDR1 MNHNS, CDR2 SASEGT. V dropped 6 bases and J dropped 0 bases, with 11 bases sitting between them. This CDR3 is built from 15 residues.

This clonotype was recorded many times. This chain uses TRBV15 with TRBJ1-5; D remains ambiguous. Germline CDR1 is LNHNV and CDR2 is YYDKDF (reference sequence). V lost 2 bases and J 7 bases, leaving 9 bases between the germline ends. The CDR3 is 13 amino acids. CDR3 loop: CATSRSPAQPQHF. The DNA for the CDR3 is TGTGCCACCAGCAGATCCCCGGCGCAGCCCCAGCATTTT.